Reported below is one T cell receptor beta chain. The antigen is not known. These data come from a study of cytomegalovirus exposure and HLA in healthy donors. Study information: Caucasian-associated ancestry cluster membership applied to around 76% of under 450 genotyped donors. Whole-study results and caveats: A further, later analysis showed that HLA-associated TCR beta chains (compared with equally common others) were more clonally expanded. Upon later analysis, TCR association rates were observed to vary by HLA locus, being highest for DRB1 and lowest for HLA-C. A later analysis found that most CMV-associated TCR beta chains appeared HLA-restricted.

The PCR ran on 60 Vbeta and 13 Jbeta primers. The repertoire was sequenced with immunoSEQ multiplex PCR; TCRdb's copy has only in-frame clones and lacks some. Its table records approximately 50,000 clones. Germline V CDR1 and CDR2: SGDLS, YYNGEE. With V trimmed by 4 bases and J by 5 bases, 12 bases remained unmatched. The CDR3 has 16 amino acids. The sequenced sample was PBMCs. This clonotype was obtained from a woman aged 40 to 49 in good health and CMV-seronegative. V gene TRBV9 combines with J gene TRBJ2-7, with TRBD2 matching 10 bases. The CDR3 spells CASSSTGTSVSHEQYF. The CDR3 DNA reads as TGTGCCAGCAGCTCTACCGGGACTAGCGTAAGTCACGAGCAGTACTTC.